This TCR beta chain is drawn from a study of blood T cells in healthy people across ages. This clonotype turned up a few times. A second PCR of roughly 6 to 12 cycles used a sample-barcoded 5' primer and a J-beta primer mix. TCRdb reprocessed the 5' RACE reads via MiXCR and lists one record per CDR3 protein. The table shows hundreds of thousands of distinct CDR3 sequences, with nearly 25% occurring only once. The germline gives CDR1 SEHNR, CDR2 FQNEAQ (reference sequence). The length of the CDR3 is 16 residues. Trimming took 5 bases from V and 3 from J, leaving 19 bases between them. The same specimen was also included in a second study, on T cells of mothers and their children.

Sequenced sample: blood. This sequence was found in a boy aged 5-17 years in good health. The rearrangement links TRBV7-9 to TRBJ1-2, with D possibly TRBD1 on 5 matching bases. The CDR3 DNA reads TGTGCCAGCAGCCCCGACCGGGACGGAACCTACTATGGCTACACCTTC. This encodes CASSPDRDGTYYGYTF. Full variable domain (remainder filled in from reference TRBV7-9 and TRBJ1-2): DTGVSQNPRHKITKRGQNVTFRCDPISEHNRLYWYRQTLGQGPEFLTYFQNEAQLEKSRLLSDRFSAERPKGSFSTLEIQRTEQGDSAMYLCASSPDRDGTYYGYTFGSGTRLTVV.